This T cell receptor (beta chain) was identified during a study of technical replicates of blood from a few donors. Only in-frame clones appear in the TCRdb table, and some are missing; sequencing was by immunoSEQ multiplex PCR. The data show approximately 79,000 clones, approximately 95% seen once. J lost 4 bases, V lost 6 bases, and 12 bases had no gene match. This CDR3 is 17 amino acids long. Germline values: CDR1 MDHEN, CDR2 SYDVKM. The sequence derives from a human donor in good health. This chain joins TRBV28 and TRBJ1-2; 12 bases map to TRBD1. Sequenced sample: T cells isolated from PBMCs. CDR3 sequence (DNA): TGTGCCAGCAGCCAAACGGGACAGGGGGCCGGGCTCTATGGCTACACCTTC. The encoded protein is CASSQTGQGAGLYGYTF.